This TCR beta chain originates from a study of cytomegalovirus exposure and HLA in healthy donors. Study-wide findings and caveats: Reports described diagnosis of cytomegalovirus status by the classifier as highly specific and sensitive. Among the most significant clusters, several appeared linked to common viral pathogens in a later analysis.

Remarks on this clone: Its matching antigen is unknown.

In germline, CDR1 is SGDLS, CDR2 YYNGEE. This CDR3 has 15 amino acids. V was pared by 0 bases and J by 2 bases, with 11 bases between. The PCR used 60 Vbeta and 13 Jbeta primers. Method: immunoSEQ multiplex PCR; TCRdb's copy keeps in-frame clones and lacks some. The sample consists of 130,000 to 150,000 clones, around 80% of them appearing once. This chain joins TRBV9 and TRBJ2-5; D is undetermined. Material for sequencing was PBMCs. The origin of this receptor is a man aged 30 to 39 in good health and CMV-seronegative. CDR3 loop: CASSVGRQVQETQYF. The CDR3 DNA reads TGTGCCAGCAGCGTAGGAAGGCAGGTACAAGAGACCCAGTACTTC.